The entry below gives a single T cell receptor beta chain sequence along with its context. Measured with immunoSEQ multiplex PCR; TCRdb has only the in-frame clones, and not every one. Counted here are hundreds of thousands of clones, more than 75% occurring once; the ten biggest clones make up 1.3%. This entry is derived from a study of blood T cell repertoires in COVID-19. About the research overall: PBMCs, B-cell-depleted T cells, or T cells were the source of the cDNA or gDNA that made up the material.

The trim removed 0 bases at V and 0 bases at J, leaving 1 base unmatched. The V gene's germline CDR1 is MNHNY and CDR2 SVGAGI (reference sequence). The length of the CDR3 is 15 residues. The sequencing sample was made of peripheral blood. V gene TRBV6-6 combines with J gene TRBJ2-5; 7 nucleotides line up with TRBD2. The sequence derives from a man between 65 and 85 years old with acute or convalescent COVID-19. DNA of the CDR3: TGTGCCAGCAGTTACTCGGGGGGGAACCAAGAGACCCAGTACTTC. It encodes CASSYSGGNQETQYF.